The 16 T cell receptor beta chains presented below share a single source sample, sequenced in a study of spatial heterogeneity in lung cancer. One entry per CDR3 protein, called by TCRdb with MiXCR from the 5' RACE reads. This sample yields 35,000 to 50,000 distinct CDR3 sequences, of which approximately 22% are seen a single time; under 8.5% belongs to the top ten. Specified time point: blood at routine non-recurrence follow-up after resection. The sample here was PBMCs, taken at follow-up. These receptors were collected from a female donor with early-stage non-small cell lung cancer.

This clonotype was found many times. The gene calls are TRBV25-1 and TRBJ2-3, with 7 bases fitting TRBD1. The CDR3 extends over 13 amino acids. V trimming: 8 bases; J trimming: 2 bases; junction bases outside the gene matches: 4. Germline lookup yields CDR1 MGHDK and CDR2 SYGVNS. For the CDR3, the DNA is TGTGCCAGCCAGGGGGATTACACAGATACGCAGTATTTT. This gives the protein CASQGDYTDTQYF.

The sample holds a few counts of this clonotype. The chain couples TRBV7-2 to TRBJ2-7; D unclear. Germline values: CDR1 SGHTA, CDR2 FQGNSA. Trimming pared 2 bases from V and 4 bases from J, leaving 12 bases between. The CDR3 has 14 amino acids. The CDR3 sequence is CASSLRTVEYEQYF. CDR3 sequence (DNA): TGTGCCAGCAGCTTAAGGACGGTTGAGTACGAGCAGTACTTC.

This clonotype was picked up many times. V gene TRBV3-1 combines with J gene TRBJ1-1; D remains unclear. The CDR3 contains 15 residues. Germline CDR1 and CDR2: LGHDT and YNNKEL (reference sequence). Trimming took off 3 bases at V and 3 bases at J, with 14 bases between the two ends. The CDR3 sequence: CASSQGNSPDTEAFF. The CDR3 DNA follows: TGTGCCAGCAGCCAGGGTAACTCTCCTGACACTGAAGCTTTCTTT.

This clonotype was counted ten times or more. This chain joins TRBV24-1 and TRBJ2-3; 12 bases are a match to TRBD2. CDR1 is KGHDR and CDR2 is SFDVKD in the germline V gene. The CDR3 sequence is 16 residues long. After removal of 6 bases from V and 4 bases from J, the junction contained 7 bases not matched to a gene. The CDR3 here is CATSPASGGAPDTQYF. The CDR3 DNA reads as TGTGCCACCAGTCCAGCTAGCGGGGGGGCTCCAGATACGCAGTATTTT.

The chain carries TRBV6-6 and TRBJ1-2; no definite D call. V gave up 5 bases and J gave up 3 bases, with 10 bases separating them. The CDR3 spans 13 residues. Germline V gene lookup returns CDR1 MNHNY and CDR2 SVGAGI (reference sequence). CDR3 loop: CASSASDYYGYTF. CDR3 coding DNA: TGTGCCAGCAGTGCCTCGGACTACTATGGCTACACCTTC.

This clonotype was counted between two and nine times. This chain connects TRBV9 to TRBJ2-6, with TRBD1 matching over 9 bases. The CDR3 is 19 amino acids. The germline V gene has CDR1 SGDLS and CDR2 YYNGEE. Germline trimming cut 0 bases from V and 0 bases from J; bases unmatched to any gene: 7. This chain's CDR3 is CASSVGPGTGNSGANVLTF. The CDR3 bases are TGTGCCAGCAGCGTAGGCCCGGGGACAGGGAACTCTGGGGCCAACGTCCTGACTTTC.

This clonotype was seen a handful of times. The chain has TRBV12-3 or TRBV12-4 and TRBJ1-5, with no clear D. The ends were cut back, 4 bases at V and 7 bases at J, with 17 bases in the middle. CDR3 length: 15 residues. The CDR3 is CASSWVGVRPQPQHF. The CDR3 nucleotides are TGTGCCAGCAGTTGGGTAGGAGTTCGGCCCCAGCCCCAGCATTTT.

This clonotype has only a few counts. The chain combines TRBV9 with TRBJ2-2; D is ambiguous. Trimming left V 0 bases short and J 5 bases short, with 5 bases between. CDR3 length: 13 amino acids. Germline V gene sequence: CDR1 SGDLS, CDR2 YYNGEE. CDR3 sequence: CASSVVRTGELFF. The CDR3 DNA sequence: TGTGCCAGCAGCGTAGTAAGGACCGGGGAGCTGTTTTTT. Full variable domain (rest looked up from reference TRBV9 and TRBJ2-2): DSGVTQTPKHLITATGQRVTLRCSPRSGDLSVYWYQQSLDQGLQFLIQYYNGEERAKGNILERFSAQQFPDLHSELNLSSLELGDSALYFCASSVVRTGELFFGEGSRLTVL.

A few counts support this clonotype. The rearrangement uses TRBV5-6 and TRBJ2-6; D could derive from TRBD1 or TRBD2 (5 bases each). Germline V gene sequence: CDR1 SGHDT, CDR2 YYEEEE. Between the trimmed V and J ends, which lost 3 bases and 0 bases, there was a span of 13 bases. This CDR3 is built from 17 residues. The CDR3 here is CASSSGALSSGANVLTF. The CDR3 coding sequence is TGTGCCAGCAGCTCCGGGGCCTTAAGCTCTGGGGCCAACGTCCTGACTTTC.

This chain connects TRBV11-3 to TRBJ2-2; a weak D match, TRBD2 (5 bases). The length of the CDR3 is 14 residues. V shed 6 bases and J shed 1 base, with 9 bases lying between them. From germline, CDR1 is SGHNT and CDR2 YENEEA. This chain's CDR3 is CASRARENTGELFF. The DNA of the CDR3 is TGTGCCAGCAGAGCTCGGGAGAACACCGGGGAGCTGTTTTTT.

This clonotype occurred a few times. The chain uses TRBV28 and TRBJ2-1; D is unclear. V was shortened by 4 bases and J by 3 bases, with 4 bases between the two germline ends. The CDR3 is 12 amino acids. Germline assignment: CDR1 MDHEN and CDR2 SYDVKM. DNA of the CDR3: TGTGCCAGCAGTTGGCTCTACAATGAGCAGTTCTTC. It specifies CASSWLYNEQFF.

This clonotype was found a few times. J is TRBJ2-1 and V is TRBV3-1, with D uncertain. Germline CDR1 is LGHDT and CDR2 is YNNKEL (reference sequence). This CDR3 contains 12 residues. V lost 3 bases to trimming and J lost 8 bases, with 8 bases between them. CDR3 nucleotides: TGTGCCAGCAGCCATGCTAAGGATGAGCAGTTCTTC. As protein: CASSHAKDEQFF.

This clonotype was observed many times. This rearrangement joins TRBV30 to TRBJ1-3; weak D call: TRBD1 (6 bases). The ends were cut back, 4 bases at V and 1 base at J, with 17 bases in the middle. The CDR3 loop spans 16 amino acids. Looked up from germline, CDR1 is GTSNPN and CDR2 is SVGIG (reference sequence). The CDR3 reads CAWTRGLVSSGNTIYF. The CDR3 bases are TGTGCCTGGACCAGGGGTTTGGTTTCTTCTGGAAACACCATATATTTT.

The chain recombines TRBV10-3 with TRBJ2-5; 7 bases map to TRBD2. V dropped 10 bases and J dropped 2; count of bases not matched to a gene: 7. Germline V CDR1 and CDR2: ENHRY, SYGVKD. This CDR3 is built from 13 residues. The DNA of the CDR3 is TGTGCCACCAAAGCGGGGCCTCAAGAGACCCAGTACTTC. Its translation: CATKAGPQETQYF.

The rearrangement uses TRBV7-2 and TRBJ1-5, with a tentative D call TRBD1 (5 bases). The V end was cut by 1 base, the J end by 1 base, with 14 bases between. Germline V CDR1 and CDR2: SGHTA, FQGNSA. CDR3 length: 17 amino acids. The CDR3 here is CASSLVGDPGSNQPQHF. Written as DNA, the CDR3 is TGTGCCAGCAGCTTAGTTGGGGACCCTGGGAGCAATCAGCCCCAGCATTTT.

The rearrangement uses TRBV7-8 and TRBJ2-7; TRBD1 aligns across 7 bases. The CDR3 covers 13 residues. CDR1 is SGHVS, CDR2 FQNEAQ, per germline. Trimming at V came to 4 bases and at J to 3 bases, leaving 3 bases not matched to a gene. CDR3 sequence: CASSSRTGYEQYF. The CDR3 DNA reads as TGTGCCAGCAGCTCCAGGACAGGCTACGAGCAGTACTTC.